The following is a T cell receptor beta chain sequence with its context. This sample is drawn from a study of CD8 T cells in Susac syndrome. Negative magnetic isolation gave CD8+ and CD4+ cells; FACS enriched CD8+ TEMRA. Roughly 0.45 to 1 ug RNA was reverse transcribed with random hexamers. The authors amplified TCR beta CDR3 across 54 Vbeta and 13 Jbeta using immunoSEQ multiplex PCR. Using its own MiXCR run on the immunoSEQ multiplex PCR reads, TCRdb lists one record per CDR3 protein. This table has about 110,000 distinct CDR3 sequences, roughly 97% appearing once. The CDR3 is 15 amino acids. V lost 0 bases to trimming and J lost 0 bases, with 7 bases between them. The germline CDR1 and CDR2 sequences are SGHRS and YFSETQ.

Sequencing was carried out using CD4+ T cells from PBMCs. J is TRBJ1-3 and V is TRBV5-1; D remains unclear. This TCR came from a human donor in good health. The CDR3 loop is CASSLDGFSGNTIYF. In DNA, the CDR3 is TGCGCCAGCAGCTTGGATGGATTCTCTGGAAACACCATATATTTT. Variable domain in full (rest from reference TRBV5-1 and TRBJ1-3): KAGVTQTPRYLIKTRGQQVTLSCSPISGHRSVSWYQQTPGQGLQFLFEYFSETQRNKGNFPGRFSGRQFSNSRSEMNVSTLELGDSALYLCASSLDGFSGNTIYFGEGSWLTVV.